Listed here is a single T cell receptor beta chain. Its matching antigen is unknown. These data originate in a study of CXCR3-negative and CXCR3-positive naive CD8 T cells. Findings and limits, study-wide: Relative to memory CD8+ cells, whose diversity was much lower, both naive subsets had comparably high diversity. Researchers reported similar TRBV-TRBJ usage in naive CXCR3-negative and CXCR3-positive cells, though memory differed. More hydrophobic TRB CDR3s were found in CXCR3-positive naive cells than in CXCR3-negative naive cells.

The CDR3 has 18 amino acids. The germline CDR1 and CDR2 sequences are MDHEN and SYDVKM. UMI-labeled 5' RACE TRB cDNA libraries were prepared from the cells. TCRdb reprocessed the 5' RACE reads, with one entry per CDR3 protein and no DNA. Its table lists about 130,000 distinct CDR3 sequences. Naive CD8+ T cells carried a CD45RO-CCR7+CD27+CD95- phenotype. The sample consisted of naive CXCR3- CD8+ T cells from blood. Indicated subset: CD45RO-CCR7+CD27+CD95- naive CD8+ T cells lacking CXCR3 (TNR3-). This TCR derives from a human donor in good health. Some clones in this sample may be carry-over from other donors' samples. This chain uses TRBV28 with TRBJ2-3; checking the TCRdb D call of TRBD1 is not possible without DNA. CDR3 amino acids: CASSSYRIEQGGADTQYF.